These T cell receptor beta chains were read from a single sample in a study of T cells in Graves' hyperthyroidism and ophthalmopathy. Each CDR3 protein gets one entry after TCRdb re-called the multiplex PCR reads with MiXCR. The sample gives about 600,000 distinct CDR3 sequences, about 14% of which show up once; 9.5% to 15% is in the top ten. Sequencing input: blood. Source of these receptors: a woman aged 45-65 years with Graves' ophthalmopathy. Both conserved end residues are part of each CDR3. The D gene is left open where the match is weak. Rows give clone size only sometimes, using once, few, many, or a class for an expanded clone.

V gene	J gene	D gene	clone size	CDR3 DNA	CDR3 protein
TRBV7-9	TRBJ2-7	TRBD2	many	TGTGCCAGCAGCTTAGCGACTAGCGGGTTCCACGAGCAGTACTTC	CASSLATSGFHEQYF
TRBV7-2	TRBJ1-1	.	few	TGTGCCAGCAGCTTAAGGCAGGGGAATGTTGAAGCTTTCTTT	CASSLRQGNVEAFF
TRBV6-1	TRBJ2-1	TRBD1	few	TGTGCCAGCAGTTCCCCGGACAGGAGATCCTACAATGAGCAGTTCTTC	CASSSPDRRSYNEQFF
TRBV27	TRBJ1-1	.	many	TGTGCCAGCAGTTTATCCGCGGGTTCTGGAGCTTTCTTT	CASSLSAGSGAFF
TRBV11-2	TRBJ2-5	TRBD2	many	TGTGCCAGCAGCCGGCGTGATCCGGGACTAGCGGGAGTAGAGACCCAGTACTTC	CASSRRDPGLAGVETQYF
TRBV28	TRBJ1-1	.	many	TGTGCCAGCAGACCTCCTCGGGTAGGGATGAACACTGAAGCTTTCTTT	CASRPPRVGMNTEAFF
TRBV20-1	TRBJ2-2	TRBD2	many	TGCAGTGCTAGCCTCGGGACTAGCGAGATTTGGGGCACCGGGGAGCTGTTTTTT	CSASLGTSEIWGTGELFF
TRBV11-2	TRBJ2-1	TRBD2	few	TGTGCCAGCAACCAAGATAGCGGGTTTGGCAATGAGCAGTTCTTC	CASNQDSGFGNEQFF
TRBV7-9	TRBJ2-3	TRBD2	many	TGTGCCATCGGGATTCCGACTAGCGGGGGCACAGATACGCAGTATTTT	CAIGIPTSGGTDTQYF
TRBV11-2	TRBJ1-1	.	many	TGTGCCAGCGGCAGACAGAACACTGAAGCTTTCTTT	CASGRQNTEAFF
TRBV7-2	TRBJ2-7	TRBD2	.	TGTGCCAGCAGCAGGGTGGGAGGGCCCTACGAGCAGTACTTC	CASSRVGGPYEQYF
TRBV20-1	TRBJ2-1	.	.	TGCAGTGCTAGGGCGCTAGCTGAAAGGAGCTCCTACAATGAGCAGTTCTTC	CSARALAERSSYNEQFF
TRBV15	TRBJ2-7	.	.	TGTGCCACCAGCATTCGGGTTAAGCAGGACGAGCAGTACTTC	CATSIRVKQDEQYF
TRBV30	TRBJ2-5	TRBD2	many	TGTGCCTGGAGTGTACGGGAGGGGGGGACCCAGTACTTC	CAWSVREGGTQYF
TRBV27	TRBJ2-1	.	many	TGTGCCAGCAGTACCCCCCAAGCGGGCAAGTACAATGAGCAGTTCTTC	CASSTPQAGKYNEQFF
TRBV7-9	TRBJ2-1	.	many	TGTGCCAGCAGCTTAGAAGCTTACAATGAGCAGTTCTTC	CASSLEAYNEQFF
TRBV7-2	TRBJ2-2	.	few	TGTGCCAGCAGCTCAATATTTTCTAGGGTCTCCACCGGGGAGCTGTTTTTT	CASSSIFSRVSTGELFF
TRBV28	TRBJ2-1	.	many	TGTGCCAGCAGTTACCAGGGCTACAATGAGCAGTTCTTC	CASSYQGYNEQFF
TRBV4-3	TRBJ2-3	TRBD2	many	TGCGCCAGCAGCCAAGATCGGGGGGTCGTGATCACAGATACGCAGTATTTT	CASSQDRGVVITDTQYF
TRBV12-3/TRBV12-4	TRBJ2-1	TRBD2	many	TGTGCCAGCAGTTCCGGACTAGCGAATTACAATGAGCAGTTCTTC	CASSSGLANYNEQFF
TRBV6-2/TRBV6-3	TRBJ2-2	.	many	TGTGCCAGCAGTTACAGGCTAGTGGGTATTGGCGGGGAGCTGTTTTTT	CASSYRLVGIGGELFF
TRBV28	TRBJ1-5	.	few	TGTGCCAGCAGTTTTCGACAGGCCCTCTATAGCAATCAGCCCCAGCATTTT	CASSFRQALYSNQPQHF
TRBV5-4	TRBJ2-5	.	many	TGTGCCAGCAGCTTAACCTCCGGACAAGAGACCCAGTACTTC	CASSLTSGQETQYF
TRBV7-2	TRBJ2-7	TRBD2	many	TGTGCCAGCAGCAAGACGGGACTAGCGGACTCCTACGAGCAGTACTTC	CASSKTGLADSYEQYF
TRBV10-3	TRBJ2-1	.	few	TGTGCCATCAGACAACCTAGCGTACAATACAATGAGCAGTTCTTC	CAIRQPSVQYNEQFF
TRBV20-1	TRBJ1-1	.	many	TGCAGTGCTAGAGCCAAAATGGTTGAAGCTTTCTTT	CSARAKMVEAFF
TRBV3-1	TRBJ1-6	TRBD1	many	TGTGCCAGCAGCCACCGGGACAGGGGTGTTTCACCCCTCCACTTT	CASSHRDRGVSPLHF
TRBV7-7	TRBJ2-5	.	many	TGTGCTAGCAGCCGTAGGGGTGGGGCAGGTACAGAGACCCAGTACTTC	CASSRRGGAGTETQYF
TRBV29-1	TRBJ2-2	TRBD1	.	TGCAGCGTTGAAGTCGGGACAGCATTCACCGGGGAGCTGTTTTTT	CSVEVGTAFTGELFF
TRBV7-8	TRBJ2-7	.	many	TGTGCCAGCAGCTCCCTCGGGACTCTACGCTCCTACGAGCAGTACTTC	CASSSLGTLRSYEQYF